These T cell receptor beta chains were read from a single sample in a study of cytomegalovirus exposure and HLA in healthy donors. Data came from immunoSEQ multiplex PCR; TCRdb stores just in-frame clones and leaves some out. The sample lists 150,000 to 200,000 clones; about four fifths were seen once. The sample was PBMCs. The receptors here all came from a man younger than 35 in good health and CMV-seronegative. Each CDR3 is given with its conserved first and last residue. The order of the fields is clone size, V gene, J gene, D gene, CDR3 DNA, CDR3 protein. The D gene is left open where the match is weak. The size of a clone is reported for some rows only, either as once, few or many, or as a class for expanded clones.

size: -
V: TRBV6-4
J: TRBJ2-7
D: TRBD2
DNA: TGTGCCGGCAGTAAGGTGGTAGCGGGAGGGCCTAGGACCTACGAGCAGTACTTC
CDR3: CAGSKVVAGGPRTYEQYF

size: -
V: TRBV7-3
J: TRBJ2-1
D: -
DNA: TGTGCCAGCAGCTTACGGACTACAACCAACAATGAGCAGTTCTTC
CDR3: CASSLRTTTNNEQFF

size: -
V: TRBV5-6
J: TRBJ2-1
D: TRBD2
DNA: TGTGCCAGCAGCAATAGCGGGGCCCGTAATGGGTTCTTC
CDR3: CASSNSGARNGFF

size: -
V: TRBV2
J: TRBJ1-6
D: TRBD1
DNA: TGTGCCAGCACTACAGGGGTCCCACCCCTCCACTTT
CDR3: CASTTGVPPLHF

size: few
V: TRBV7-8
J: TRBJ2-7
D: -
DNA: TGTGCCAGCAGCCTCGTCTACGAGCAGTACTTC
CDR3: CASSLVYEQYF

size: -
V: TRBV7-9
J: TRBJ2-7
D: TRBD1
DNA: TGTGCCAGCACGACTTTCCGGGACAGCTACGAGCAGTACTTC
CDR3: CASTTFRDSYEQYF

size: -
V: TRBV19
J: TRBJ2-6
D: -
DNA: TGTGCCAGTAGTTCGAGGATCTCTGGGGCCAACGTCCTGACTTTC
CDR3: CASSSRISGANVLTF

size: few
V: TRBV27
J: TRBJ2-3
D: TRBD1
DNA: TGTGCCAGCAGTCGCATACGCTACAGGGGGTGGCCCACAGATACGCAGTATTTT
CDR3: CASSRIRYRGWPTDTQYF

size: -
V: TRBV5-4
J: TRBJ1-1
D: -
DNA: TGTGCCAGCAGCTTGGCCGAGGAGGAAGCTTTCTTT
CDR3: CASSLAEEEAFF

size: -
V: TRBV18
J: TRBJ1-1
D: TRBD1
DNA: TGTGCCAGCTCACCACAAGCGACAGGGCGCGGGAACACTGAAGCTTTCTTT
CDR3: CASSPQATGRGNTEAFF

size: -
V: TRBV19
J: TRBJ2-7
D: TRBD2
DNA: TGTGCCAGTAGTCTAGCGGGGGTACCCTACGAGCAGTACTTC
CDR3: CASSLAGVPYEQYF

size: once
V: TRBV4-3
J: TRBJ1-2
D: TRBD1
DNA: TGCGCCAGCAGCCAAGATATTGGGACAGAATATGGCTACACCTTC
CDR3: CASSQDIGTEYGYTF

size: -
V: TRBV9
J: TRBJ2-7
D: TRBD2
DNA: TGTGCCAGCAGCGTAGGGACTAGCGGTTACGAGCAGTACTTC
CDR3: CASSVGTSGYEQYF

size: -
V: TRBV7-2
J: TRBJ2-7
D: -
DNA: TGTGCCAGCAGCCCTCAACGGGTCTTGGATTGGCAGTACTTC
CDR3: CASSPQRVLDWQYF

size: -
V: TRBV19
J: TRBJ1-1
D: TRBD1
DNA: TGTGCCAGTAGTATAGTATACAGGGGCGCAATGAACACTGAAGCTTTCTTT
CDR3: CASSIVYRGAMNTEAFF

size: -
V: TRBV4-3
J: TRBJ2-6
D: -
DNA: TGCGCCAGCAGCCAAGATGGAACAGCTGGGGCCAACGTCCTGACTTTC
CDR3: CASSQDGTAGANVLTF

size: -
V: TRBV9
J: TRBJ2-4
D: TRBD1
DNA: TGTGCCAGCAGCGACCAGGGGGTAGCCAAAAACATTCAGTACTTC
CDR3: CASSDQGVAKNIQYF

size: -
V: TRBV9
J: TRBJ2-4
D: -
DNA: TGTGCCAGTGCCCCCGGCGGGGCAGCCAAAAACATTCAGTACTTC
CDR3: CASAPGGAAKNIQYF

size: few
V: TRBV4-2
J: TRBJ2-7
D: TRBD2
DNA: TGTGCCAGCAGCCAAGATCCCGCGGGAGGTTACGAGCAGTACTTC
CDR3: CASSQDPAGGYEQYF

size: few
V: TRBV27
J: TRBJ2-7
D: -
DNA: -
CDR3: CASSTSGSTYEQYF

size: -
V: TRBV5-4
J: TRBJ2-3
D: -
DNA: TGTGCCAGCAGCTTCGCAGATACGCAGTATTTT
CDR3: CASSFADTQYF

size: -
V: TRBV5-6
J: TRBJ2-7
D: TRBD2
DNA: TGTGCCAGCAGCACGGGACTAGCGGGAGTTGAGCAGTACTTC
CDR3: CASSTGLAGVEQYF

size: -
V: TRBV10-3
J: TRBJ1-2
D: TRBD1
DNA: TGTGCCATCAGTCTTGGGGGACAGGGGGGAGGCTACACCTTC
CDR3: CAISLGGQGGGYTF

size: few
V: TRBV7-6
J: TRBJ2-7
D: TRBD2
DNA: TGTGCCAGCAGCCCATACCGGGGGGCCTACGAGCAGTACTTC
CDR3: CASSPYRGAYEQYF

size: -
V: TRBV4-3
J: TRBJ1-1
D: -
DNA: TGCGCCAGCAGCCAAGATAGGAGTAGACGGGTGTACACTGAAGCTTTCTTT
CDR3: CASSQDRSRRVYTEAFF

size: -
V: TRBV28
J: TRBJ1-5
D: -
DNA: TGTGCCAGCAGTTTTACAGGTCGCAATCAGCCCCAGCATTTT
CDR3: CASSFTGRNQPQHF

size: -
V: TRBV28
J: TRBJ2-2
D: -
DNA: TGTGCCAGCAGTTTCTTTGGGCCCGGCGTCACCGGGGAGCTGTTTTTT
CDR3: CASSFFGPGVTGELFF

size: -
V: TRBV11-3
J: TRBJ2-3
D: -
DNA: TGTGCCAGCAGCTTAGAGGGACACAGCACAGATACGCAGTATTTT
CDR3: CASSLEGHSTDTQYF

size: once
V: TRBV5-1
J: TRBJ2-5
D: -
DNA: TGCGCCAGCAGCATAGGAGGGGCCCGAAGTCAAGAGACCCAGTACTTC
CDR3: CASSIGGARSQETQYF

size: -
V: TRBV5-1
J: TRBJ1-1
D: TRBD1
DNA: TGCGCCAGCAGCTTGACAGGGGAGAACACTGAAGCTTTCTTT
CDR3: CASSLTGENTEAFF

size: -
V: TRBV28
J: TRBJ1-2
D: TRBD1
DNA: TGTGCCAGCAGTCCCCGGGACAGGGTGGCGGTCTACACCTTC
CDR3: CASSPRDRVAVYTF

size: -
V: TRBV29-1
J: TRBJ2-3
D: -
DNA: TGCAGCGCAAGGGTCACGGGACAATCTAGCACAGATACGCAGTATTTT
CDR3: CSARVTGQSSTDTQYF

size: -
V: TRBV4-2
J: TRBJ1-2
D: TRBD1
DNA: TGTGCCAGCAGCCAAGCACAAGGACAGGGAGGTGGCTACACCTTC
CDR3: CASSQAQGQGGGYTF

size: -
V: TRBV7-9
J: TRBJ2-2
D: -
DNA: TGTGCCAGCACTGCGACGGGTACAGGGACCGGGGAGCTGTTTTTT
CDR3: CASTATGTGTGELFF

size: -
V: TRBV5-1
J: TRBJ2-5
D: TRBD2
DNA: TGCGCCAGCAGCTTGGCGGCGACTAGCGGGCTGGAGACCCAGTACTTC
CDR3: CASSLAATSGLETQYF

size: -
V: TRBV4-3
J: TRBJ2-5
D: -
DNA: TGCGCCAGCAGCCAGGATGATGGGCAGACCCAGTACTTC
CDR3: CASSQDDGQTQYF

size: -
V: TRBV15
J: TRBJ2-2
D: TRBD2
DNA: TGTGCCACCCGAACTAATGGGGGGGCGAACACCGGGGAGCTGTTTTTT
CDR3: CATRTNGGANTGELFF

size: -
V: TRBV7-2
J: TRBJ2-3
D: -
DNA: TGTGCCAGCAGCTTAGTAGCGGACACGAGAACAGATACGCAGTATTTT
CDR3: CASSLVADTRTDTQYF

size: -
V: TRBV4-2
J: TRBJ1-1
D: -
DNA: TGTGCCAGCAGCCAAGGGGCAGGGTCTGAAGCTTTCTTT
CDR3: CASSQGAGSEAFF

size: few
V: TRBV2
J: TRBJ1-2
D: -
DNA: TGTGCCAGCAGTGGTGGGGGCGTTGGCTACACCTTC
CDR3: CASSGGGVGYTF

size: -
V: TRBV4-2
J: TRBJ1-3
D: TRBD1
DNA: TGTGCCAGCAGCCAAGGACAGGGAACTGGAAACACCATATATTTT
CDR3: CASSQGQGTGNTIYF

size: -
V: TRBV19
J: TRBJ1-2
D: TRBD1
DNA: TGTGCCAGTGCTCAGGGGGAGGTCTATGGCTACACCTTC
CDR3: CASAQGEVYGYTF

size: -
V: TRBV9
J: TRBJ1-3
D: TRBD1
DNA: TGTGCCAGCAGCGCACAGGGGGAAGTTGGAAACACCATATATTTT
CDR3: CASSAQGEVGNTIYF

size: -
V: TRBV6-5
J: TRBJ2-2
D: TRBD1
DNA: TGTGCCAGCAGTTACGGGACAGGTTGGAACACCGGGGAGCTGTTTTTT
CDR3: CASSYGTGWNTGELFF

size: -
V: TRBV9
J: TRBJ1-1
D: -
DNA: TGTGCCAGCAGCGCACCAACAGGGAGTAACACTGAAGCTTTCTTT
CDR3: CASSAPTGSNTEAFF

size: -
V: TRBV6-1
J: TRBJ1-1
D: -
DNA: TGTGCCAGCATCCCGGGTACGAACACTGAAGCTTTCTTT
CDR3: CASIPGTNTEAFF

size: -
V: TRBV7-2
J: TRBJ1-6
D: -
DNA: TGTGCCAGCAGCCCTAGTCACTATAATTCACCCCTCCACTTT
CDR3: CASSPSHYNSPLHF

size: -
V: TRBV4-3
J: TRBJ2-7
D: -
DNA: TGCGCCAGCAGCCAAGGGGTAGGGGGTGGTCACGAGCAGTACTTC
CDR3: CASSQGVGGGHEQYF

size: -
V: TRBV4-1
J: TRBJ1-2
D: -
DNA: TGCGCCAGCAGCCCCTCCACAGGGCCTTTAGGCTATGGCTACACCTTC
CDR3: CASSPSTGPLGYGYTF

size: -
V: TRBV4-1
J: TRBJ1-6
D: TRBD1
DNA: TGCGCCAGCAGCCACGCATTACAGGGGGCTATTGGGTCACCCCTCCACTTT
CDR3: CASSHALQGAIGSPLHF

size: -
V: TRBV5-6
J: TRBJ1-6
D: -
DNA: TGTGCCAGCAGCTTCGCGGGACGCGGTAATTCACCCCTCCACTTT
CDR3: CASSFAGRGNSPLHF